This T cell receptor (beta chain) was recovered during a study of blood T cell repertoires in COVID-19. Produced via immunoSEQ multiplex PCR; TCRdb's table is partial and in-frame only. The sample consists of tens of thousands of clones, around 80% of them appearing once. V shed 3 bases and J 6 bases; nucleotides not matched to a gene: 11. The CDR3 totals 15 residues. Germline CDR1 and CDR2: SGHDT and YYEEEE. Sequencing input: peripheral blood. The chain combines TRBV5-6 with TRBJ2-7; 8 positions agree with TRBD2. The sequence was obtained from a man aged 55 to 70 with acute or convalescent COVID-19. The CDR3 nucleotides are TGTGCCAGCAGCTACATTAGCGGGGCCGCCACCGAGCAGTACTTC. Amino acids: CASSYISGAATEQYF.